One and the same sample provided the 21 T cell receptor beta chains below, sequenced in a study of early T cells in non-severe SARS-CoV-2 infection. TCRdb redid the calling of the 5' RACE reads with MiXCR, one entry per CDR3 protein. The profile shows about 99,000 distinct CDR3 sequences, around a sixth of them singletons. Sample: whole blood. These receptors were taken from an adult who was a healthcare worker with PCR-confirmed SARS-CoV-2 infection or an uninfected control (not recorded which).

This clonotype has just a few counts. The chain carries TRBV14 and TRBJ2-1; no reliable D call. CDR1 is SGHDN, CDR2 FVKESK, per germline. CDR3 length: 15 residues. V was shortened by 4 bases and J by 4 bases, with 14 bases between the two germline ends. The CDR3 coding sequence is TGTGCCAGCAGCCCGGTGTACACCAGATACAATGAGCAGTTCTTC. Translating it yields CASSPVYTRYNEQFF.

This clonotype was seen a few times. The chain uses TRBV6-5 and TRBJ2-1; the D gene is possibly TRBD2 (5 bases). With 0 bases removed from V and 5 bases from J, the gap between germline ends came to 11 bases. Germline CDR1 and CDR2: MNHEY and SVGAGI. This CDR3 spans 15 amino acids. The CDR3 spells CASSYSVSGNNEQFF. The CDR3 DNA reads TGTGCCAGCAGTTACTCTGTGTCGGGGAACAATGAGCAGTTCTTC.

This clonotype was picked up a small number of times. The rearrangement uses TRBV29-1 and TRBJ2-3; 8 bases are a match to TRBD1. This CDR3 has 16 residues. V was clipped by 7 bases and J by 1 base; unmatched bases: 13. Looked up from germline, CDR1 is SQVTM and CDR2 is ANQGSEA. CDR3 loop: CSGGTGGRGGTDTQYF. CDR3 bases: TGCAGCGGCGGGACAGGCGGCCGGGGAGGCACAGATACGCAGTATTTT.

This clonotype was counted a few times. The CDR3 spells CASSFRTGVGANVLTF. The DNA for the CDR3 is TGTGCCAGCAGCTTCCGGACAGGGGTTGGGGCCAACGTCCTGACTTTC. The chain employs TRBV11-2 and TRBJ2-6; 9 bases are a match to TRBD1. Germline trimming cut 3 bases from V and 3 bases from J; bases unmatched to any gene: 3. This CDR3 is built from 16 residues. The germline V gene encodes CDR1 SGHAT and CDR2 FQNNGV. Full variable domain (rest looked up from reference TRBV11-2 and TRBJ2-6): EAGVAQSPRYKIIEKRQSVAFWCNPISGHATLYWYQQILGQGPKLLIQFQNNGVVDDSQLPKDRFSAERLKGVDSTLKIQPAKLEDSAVYLCASSFRTGVGANVLTFGAGSRLTVL.

The CDR3 is CASSTLFRSHIPYEQYF. CDR3 in DNA: TGTGCCAGCAGTACCCTCTTTAGGAGCCATATCCCCTACGAGCAGTACTTC. This chain uses TRBV27 with TRBJ2-7; D is undetermined. The CDR3 runs 17 residues. Germline V gene lookup returns CDR1 MNHEY and CDR2 SMNVEV (reference sequence). Trimming pared 5 bases from V and 2 bases from J, leaving 22 bases between.

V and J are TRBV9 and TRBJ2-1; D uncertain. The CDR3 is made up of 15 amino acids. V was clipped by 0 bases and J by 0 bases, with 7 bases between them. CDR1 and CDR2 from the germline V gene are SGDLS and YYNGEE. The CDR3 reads CASSVGVPSYNEQFF. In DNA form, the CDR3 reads TGTGCCAGCAGCGTAGGCGTGCCCTCCTACAATGAGCAGTTCTTC.

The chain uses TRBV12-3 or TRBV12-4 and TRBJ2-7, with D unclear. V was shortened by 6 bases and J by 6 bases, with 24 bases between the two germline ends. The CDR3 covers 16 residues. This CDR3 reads CASSTHQLPTYGEQYF. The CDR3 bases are TGTGCCAGCAGCACGCATCAATTACCTACCTACGGCGAGCAGTACTTC.

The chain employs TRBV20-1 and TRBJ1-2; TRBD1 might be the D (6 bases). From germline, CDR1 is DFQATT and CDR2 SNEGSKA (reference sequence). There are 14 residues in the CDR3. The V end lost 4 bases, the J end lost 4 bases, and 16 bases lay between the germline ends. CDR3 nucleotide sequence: TGCAGTGCTATGAAGGGGGGAGTGACCTATGGCTACACCTTC. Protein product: CSAMKGGVTYGYTF.

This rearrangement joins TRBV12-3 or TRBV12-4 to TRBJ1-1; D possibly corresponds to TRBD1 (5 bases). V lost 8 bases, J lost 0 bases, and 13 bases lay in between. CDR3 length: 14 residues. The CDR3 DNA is TGTGCCAGCCTTAAGACAGAATTGAACACTGAAGCTTTCTTT. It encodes CASLKTELNTEAFF.

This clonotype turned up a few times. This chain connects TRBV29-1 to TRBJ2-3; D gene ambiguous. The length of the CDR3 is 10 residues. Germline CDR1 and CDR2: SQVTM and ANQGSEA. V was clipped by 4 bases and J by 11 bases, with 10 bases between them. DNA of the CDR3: TGCAGCGTTGTGGTATATCGGCAGTATTTT. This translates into CSVVVYRQYF.

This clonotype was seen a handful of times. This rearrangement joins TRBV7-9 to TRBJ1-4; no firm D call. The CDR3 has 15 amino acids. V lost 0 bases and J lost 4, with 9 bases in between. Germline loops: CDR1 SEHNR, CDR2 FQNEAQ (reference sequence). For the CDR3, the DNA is TGTGCCAGCAGCTTAGCTCCCAGGAGTAATGAAAAACTGTTTTTT. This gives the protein CASSLAPRSNEKLFF.

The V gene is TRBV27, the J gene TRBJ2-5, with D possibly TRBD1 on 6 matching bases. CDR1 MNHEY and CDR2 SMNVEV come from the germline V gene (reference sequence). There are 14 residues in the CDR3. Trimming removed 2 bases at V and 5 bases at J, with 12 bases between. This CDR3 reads CASSLKTGWETQYF. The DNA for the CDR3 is TGTGCCAGCAGTTTAAAGACAGGATGGGAGACCCAGTACTTC.

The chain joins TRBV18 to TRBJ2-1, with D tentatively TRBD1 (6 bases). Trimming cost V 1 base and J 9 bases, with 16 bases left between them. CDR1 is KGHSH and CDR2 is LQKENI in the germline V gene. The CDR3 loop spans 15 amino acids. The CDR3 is CASSPLIGGGGEQFF. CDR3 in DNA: TGTGCCAGCTCACCACTTATCGGTGGGGGCGGTGAGCAGTTCTTC.

In nucleotides, the CDR3 is TGTGCCAGCAGCCTTAAGGCAACTAATGAAAAACTGTTTTTT. It is translated as CASSLKATNEKLFF. The genes are TRBV5-5 and TRBJ1-4; D is undetermined. V lost 4 bases, J lost 0 bases, and 7 bases lay in between. Per the germline V gene, CDR1 is SGHKS and CDR2 is YYEKEE (reference sequence). CDR3 length: 14 residues.

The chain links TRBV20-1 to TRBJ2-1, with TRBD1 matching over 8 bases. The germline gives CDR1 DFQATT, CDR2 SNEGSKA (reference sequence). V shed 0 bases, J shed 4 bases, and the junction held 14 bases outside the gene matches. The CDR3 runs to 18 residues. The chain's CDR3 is CSARDPGGTASRYNEQFF. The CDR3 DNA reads TGCAGTGCTAGAGATCCAGGGGGCACGGCTAGCCGGTACAATGAGCAGTTCTTC.

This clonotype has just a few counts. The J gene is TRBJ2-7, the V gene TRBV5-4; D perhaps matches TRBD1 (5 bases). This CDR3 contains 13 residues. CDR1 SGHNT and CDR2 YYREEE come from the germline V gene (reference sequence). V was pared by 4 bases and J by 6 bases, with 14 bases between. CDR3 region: CASSQPPTVEQYF. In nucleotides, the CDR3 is TGTGCCAGCAGCCAGCCCCCGACAGTCGAGCAGTACTTC.

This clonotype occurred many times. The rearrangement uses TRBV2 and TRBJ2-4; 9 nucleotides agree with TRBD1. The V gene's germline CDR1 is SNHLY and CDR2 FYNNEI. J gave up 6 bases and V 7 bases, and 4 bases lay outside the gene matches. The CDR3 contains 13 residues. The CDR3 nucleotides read TGTGCCAGCAATGAGGGACAGGGAAACATTCAGTACTTC. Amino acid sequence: CASNEGQGNIQYF. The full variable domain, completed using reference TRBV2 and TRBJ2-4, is EPEVTQTPSHQVTQMGQEVILRCVPISNHLYFYWYRQILGQKVEFLVSFYNNEISEKSEIFDDQFSVERPDGSNFTLKIRSTKLEDSAMYFCASNEGQGNIQYFGAGTRLSVL.

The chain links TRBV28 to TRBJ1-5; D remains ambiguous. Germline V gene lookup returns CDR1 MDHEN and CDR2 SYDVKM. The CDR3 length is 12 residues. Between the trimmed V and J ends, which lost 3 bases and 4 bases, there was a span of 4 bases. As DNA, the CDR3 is TGTGCCAGCAGTTTGATGAATCAGCCCCAGCATTTT. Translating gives CASSLMNQPQHF.

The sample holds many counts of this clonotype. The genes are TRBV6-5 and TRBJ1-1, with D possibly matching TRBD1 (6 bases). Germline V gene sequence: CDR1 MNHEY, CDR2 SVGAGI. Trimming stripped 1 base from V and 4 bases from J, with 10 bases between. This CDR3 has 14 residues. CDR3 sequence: CASSYYRGGTEAFF. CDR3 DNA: TGTGCCAGCAGTTACTACAGAGGGGGCACTGAAGCTTTCTTT.

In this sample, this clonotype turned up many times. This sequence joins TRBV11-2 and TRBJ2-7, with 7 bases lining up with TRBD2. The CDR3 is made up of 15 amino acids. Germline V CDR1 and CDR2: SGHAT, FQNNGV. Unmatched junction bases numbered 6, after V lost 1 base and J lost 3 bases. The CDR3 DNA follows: TGTGCCAGCAGCTTAGGACCCCGGGACTACTACGAGCAGTACTTC. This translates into CASSLGPRDYYEQYF.

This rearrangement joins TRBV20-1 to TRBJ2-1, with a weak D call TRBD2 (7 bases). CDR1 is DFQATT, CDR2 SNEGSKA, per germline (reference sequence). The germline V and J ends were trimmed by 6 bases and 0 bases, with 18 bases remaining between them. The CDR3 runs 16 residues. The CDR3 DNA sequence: TGCAGTGCCCCCAGGGGCGGGAGCAGCTCCTACAATGAGCAGTTCTTC. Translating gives CSAPRGGSSSYNEQFF.